These 5 T cell receptor beta chains were all obtained from the same sample, sequenced in a study of blood T cell repertoires in COVID-19. Libraries were prepared by immunoSEQ multiplex PCR; TCRdb keeps only in-frame clonotypes and omits some of them. The profile shows roughly 200,000 clones, 75% to 90% of them singletons. Sequenced input: peripheral blood. These receptors were collected from a woman between 40 and 55 years old with COVID-19, enrolled during active disease.

This chain uses TRBV27 with TRBJ1-1, with TRBD1 matching over 8 bases. The CDR3 is made up of 18 amino acids. V lost 9 bases to trimming and J lost 0 bases; unmatched junction nucleotides: 18. The V gene's germline CDR1 is MNHEY and CDR2 SMNVEV (reference sequence). The DNA of the CDR3 is TGTGCCAGTAAACAGGGGGGCGGATTCCCTAATATGAACACTGAAGCTTTCTTT. Translation gives CASKQGGGFPNMNTEAFF.

The chain is built from TRBV5-6 and TRBJ1-2, with 7 bases that match TRBD1. The CDR3 spans 14 residues. Trimming cost V 6 bases and J 3 bases; bases outside gene matches: 8. Germline V lookup: CDR1 SGHDT, CDR2 YYEEEE. Written as DNA, the CDR3 is TGTGCCAGCATCCCCGGGACAGACTACTATGGCTACACCTTC. Its translation is CASIPGTDYYGYTF. The entire variable domain, with the rest obtained from reference TRBV5-6 and TRBJ1-2, is as follows: DAGVTQSPTHLIKTRGQQVTLRCSPKSGHDTVSWYQQALGQGPQFIFQYYEEEERQRGNFPDRFSGHQFPNYSSELNVNALLLGDSALYLCASIPGTDYYGYTFGSGTRLTVV.

Points on this clone: Because the CDR3 is missing its conserved closing phenylalanine or tryptophan, this is likely a read error. No DNA is shown, since the ends of the CDR3 on it are uncertain; the CDR3 is the one TCRdb lists. The V and J genes are TRBV19 and TRBJ1-4; TRBD1, the table's D call, was not compared with the DNA. The CDR3 length equals 11 residues, ends included. CDR1 is LNHDA, CDR2 SQIVND, per germline (reference sequence). CDR3 residues: CASRPQGTEVD.

This chain uses TRBV24-1 with TRBJ2-7; TRBD1 matches at 8 bases. The CDR3 covers 14 residues. Germline CDR1 is KGHDR and CDR2 is SFDVKD. Trimming took 5 bases from V and 1 from J; bases not matched to a gene: 3. CDR3 sequence reads: CATSARTGSYEQYF. CDR3 DNA: TGTGCCACCAGTGCCAGGACAGGGTCCTACGAGCAGTACTTC.

This rearrangement joins TRBV10-2 to TRBJ2-7, with 10 bases fitting TRBD2. The CDR3 is 16 residues long. V was clipped by 4 bases and J by 7 bases; unmatched bases: 13. Germline V CDR1 and CDR2: WSHSY, SAAADI. CDR3 sequence reads: CASSGFKRGGLGEQYF. DNA for the CDR3: TGCGCCAGCAGTGGTTTCAAGCGGGGGGGCTTGGGAGAGCAGTACTTC.